The present T cell receptor beta chain was sequenced within a study of shared clonotypes between healthy human individuals. Study-wide background: There were three CD4 naive, three CD4 memory, two CD8 naive and one CD8 memory plates per donor.

A note on this clone: Its antigen is unknown.

TCRdb's copy holds only in-frame clones and misses some; the assay was immunoSEQ multiplex PCR. The table includes 600,000 to 750,000 clones, roughly 78% detected once. Broader study findings: Compared with memory subsets, naive subsets generally had larger estimated richness.

Trimming removed 4 bases at V and 4 bases at J, with 7 bases between. The length of the CDR3 is 12 residues. Germline V gene sequence: CDR1 SGHVS, CDR2 FQNEAQ. The chain carries TRBV7-8 and TRBJ2-5; D gene uncertain. The specimen was memory CD4+ T cells sorted from blood. Subset of the sample: CD45RA-negative fraction. The receptor was derived from a young woman in good health. The CDR3, as DNA: TGTGCCAGCAGCTCCTCCCGAGAGACCCAGTACTTC. Translated: CASSSSRETQYF.